This section outlines one TCR beta chain sequence together with its context. Its antigen has not been determined. No base quality values were provided; no much bigger clone lies one nucleotide off. These data are taken from a study of control samples from healthy donors and cancer patients (TCRdb year 2020). The V and J ends are trimmed by 7 bases and 16 bases, leaving 17 bases between them. From the cysteine through the phenylalanine, the CDR3 covers 11 amino acids. Of all the DNA, just the CDR3 is kept, 33 bases in frame from base 1. Libraries came from the immunoSEQ multiplex PCR assay. This immuneACCESS table, as held by TCRdb, lists in-frame sequences with V and J called but not all clones. Of the missing ones, under half trace to an unresolved V gene in checked studies; the others have no known cause. For this sample the table gives around 140,000 clones, of which about nine tenths were detected only once. In total, the top ten clones hold about 3.2% of the sample.

The chain employs TRBV12-3 or TRBV12-4 and TRBJ2-1, and TRBD2 may be the D gene, going by 7 matching bases. This TCR derives from a young man in good health. Sequencing was carried out using blood. The nucleotides are TGTGCCAGCAATTCGGGGGGCCGTTTCTTCTTC. This yields the protein CASNSGGRFFF.